This T cell receptor beta chain was profiled in a study of T cells expressing NK-cell markers. Background on the study: Repertoire data for TCR beta were derived from sorted T cells (CD3+CD56+NKG2C+, CD3+CD56+NKG2C- and CD3+CD56-NKG2C+).

TCRdb reprocessed the 5' RACE reads and stores each CDR3 protein as one record, lacking DNA. This sample's clone table lists 550,000 to 600,000 distinct CDR3 sequences. Sequencing used blood T cells: a sorted CD56 or NKG2C T cell subset, CD4+ or CD8+ T cells, or bulk PBMC T cells (not recorded which). The receptor was isolated from a man aged 18 to 30 in good health.

The CDR3 sequence: CASSVPRQGENNEQFF. The chain recombines TRBV9 with TRBJ2-1; TCRdb proposes TRBD1, but this gene call is untestable without DNA. From germline, CDR1 is SGDLS and CDR2 YYNGEE. The CDR3 length is 16 residues.